What follows are 29 T cell receptor beta chains derived from one specimen sequenced in a study of identical twins. TCRdb re-called the 5' RACE reads through MiXCR, storing one row per CDR3 protein. This sample has roughly 690,000 distinct CDR3 sequences, with 21% found just once. This same sample was also taken into another study, of T cells expressing NK-cell markers.

Sequencing used PBMCs. Receptors were obtained from a woman under 30 in good health.

This clonotype turned up a few times. The chain carries TRBV7-9 and TRBJ2-7; TRBD1 matches at 8 bases. Trimming at V came to 4 bases and at J to 9 bases, leaving 2 bases not matched to a gene. Germline V gene lookup returns CDR1 SEHNR and CDR2 FQNEAQ (reference sequence). The CDR3 extends over 11 amino acids. In nucleotides, the CDR3 is TGTGCCAGCAGCTCCGGACAGGGGCAGTACTTC. Translated: CASSSGQGQYF.

This clonotype appeared a few times. The chain couples TRBV7-2 to TRBJ2-5; D perhaps matches TRBD2 (6 bases). The CDR3 sequence is 14 residues long. The germline V gene encodes CDR1 SGHTA and CDR2 FQGNSA. Trimming took off 5 bases at V and 5 bases at J, with 15 bases between the two ends. The chain's CDR3 is CASSPLAVWETQYF. CDR3 nucleotide sequence: TGTGCCAGCAGCCCACTAGCAGTATGGGAGACCCAGTACTTC.

V is TRBV3-1 and J is TRBJ1-4; D remains unclear. Trimming shortened V by 4 bases and J by 0 bases, and 3 bases separated the two germline ends. The CDR3 is 13 residues long. Germline lookup yields CDR1 LGHDT and CDR2 YNNKEL (reference sequence). The CDR3 DNA sequence: TGTGCCAGCAGCCGTGCAACTAATGAAAAACTGTTTTTT. Amino acids: CASSRATNEKLFF.

This clonotype was observed a few times. The V and J genes are TRBV7-3 and TRBJ2-7, with TRBD1 matching over 8 bases. The trim removed 3 bases at V and 1 base at J, leaving 5 bases unmatched. Per germline, CDR1 SGHTA and CDR2 FQGTGA. The CDR3 totals 15 residues. For the CDR3, the DNA is TGTGCCAGCAGCTTCGACAGGGGCCAGTCCTACGAGCAGTACTTC. Its protein is CASSFDRGQSYEQYF.

The chain carries TRBV20-1 and TRBJ1-2; unclear D gene. Looked up from germline, CDR1 is DFQATT and CDR2 is SNEGSKA (reference sequence). The germline V and J ends were trimmed by 3 bases and 2 bases, with 7 bases remaining between them. The CDR3 length is 12 residues. CDR3 DNA sequence: TGCAGTGCTAGTAGTGAAAACTATGGCTACACCTTC. Amino acids: CSASSENYGYTF.

This clonotype was found many times. The chain couples TRBV24-1 to TRBJ2-7; 7 bases map to TRBD1. The CDR3 consists of 15 residues. The V segment lost 4 bases and the J segment 2 bases; nucleotides outside the gene matches: 7. CDR1 KGHDR and CDR2 SFDVKD come from the germline V gene. The CDR3 nucleotides are TGTGCCACCAGTGACCCACGGGACAGAGCCTACGAGCAGTACTTC. Residues: CATSDPRDRAYEQYF.

V is TRBV12-3 or TRBV12-4 and J is TRBJ1-2; 8 nucleotides agree with TRBD1. The CDR3 spans 13 residues. J was trimmed by 7 bases and V by 3 bases; bases with no gene match: 4. This chain's CDR3 is CASSFLDRAGYTF. CDR3 DNA sequence: TGTGCCAGCAGTTTCCTGGACAGGGCTGGCTACACCTTC.

This clonotype has only a few counts. The rearrangement links TRBV9 to TRBJ2-3, with D perhaps given as TRBD1 or TRBD2 (6 bases each). V was trimmed by 1 base and J by 2 bases, leaving 14 bases between them. CDR1 SGDLS and CDR2 YYNGEE come from the germline V gene. The CDR3 totals 16 residues. The CDR3 nucleotides read TGTGCCAGCAGCGTAAAGGGGGGACCTTCCACAGATACGCAGTATTTT. This sequence encodes CASSVKGGPSTDTQYF.

DNA for the CDR3: TGTGCCAGCAGTGGGACTAGCGGGAGGGCGCACGAGCAGTACTTC. Encoded protein: CASSGTSGRAHEQYF. The rearrangement uses TRBV6-1 and TRBJ2-7; 15 bases align to TRBD2. Germline CDR1 reads MNHNS; CDR2 reads SASEGT. Trimming took 4 bases from V and 5 from J; bases not matched to a gene: 3. CDR3 length equals 15 residues.

This clonotype has more than one count but fewer than ten. The V and J genes are TRBV29-1 and TRBJ2-5, with 10 nucleotides matching TRBD2. The length of the CDR3 is 15 residues. Germline V CDR1 and CDR2: SQVTM, ANQGSEA. V shed 1 base and J 6 bases; nucleotides not matched to a gene: 8. The CDR3 protein is CSVEGASGRIKTQYF. For the CDR3, the DNA is TGCAGCGTTGAAGGGGCTAGCGGGAGAATTAAGACCCAGTACTTC.

This rearrangement joins TRBV5-1 to TRBJ2-2, with D possibly called TRBD1 or TRBD2 (6 bases each). Trimming shortened V by 4 bases and J by 6 bases, and 19 bases separated the two germline ends. Germline V gene data show CDR1 as SGHRS and CDR2 as YFSETQ. This CDR3 is built from 16 residues. CDR3 residues: CASSPVAGHSPGELFF. As DNA, the CDR3 is TGCGCCAGCAGCCCGGTGGCGGGACATAGCCCCGGGGAGCTGTTTTTT.

Of note for this clonotype: A much larger clone lies a single base off, so this may be a read error. The V and J genes are TRBV20-1 and TRBJ2-3, with 9 bases fitting TRBD1. V shed 6 bases, J shed 2 bases, and the junction held 6 bases outside the gene matches. Germline-derived CDR1 and CDR2 are DFQATT and SNEGSKA (reference sequence). This CDR3 has 14 residues. The CDR3 here is CSAPHRGLTDTQYF. The DNA of the CDR3 is TGCAGTGCCCCGCACAGGGGGCTCACAGATACGCAGTATTTT.

This clonotype has just a few counts. The chain uses TRBV7-9 and TRBJ1-2; no clear D gene. The ends were cut back, 2 bases at V and 4 bases at J, with 8 bases in the middle. The length of the CDR3 is 13 residues. Germline V lookup: CDR1 SEHNR, CDR2 FQNEAQ (reference sequence). The DNA for the CDR3 is TGTGCCAGCAGCTTAACAGTCGGCTATGGCTACACCTTC. Protein sequence: CASSLTVGYGYTF.

The sample holds a few counts of this clonotype. J is TRBJ2-7 and V is TRBV5-1; 7 bases fit TRBD1. The V segment lost 2 bases and the J segment 6 bases; nucleotides outside the gene matches: 5. CDR1 is SGHRS, CDR2 YFSETQ, per germline. CDR3 length: 13 amino acids. The CDR3 reads CASSFSAGGEQYF. The CDR3 DNA reads as TGCGCCAGCAGCTTTAGTGCAGGGGGCGAGCAGTACTTC.

The CDR3 DNA sequence: TGCGCCAGCAGCGAGGGACAGGCTTACTACAATGAGCAGTTCTTC. This codes for CASSEGQAYYNEQFF. V usage is TRBV5-1 and J usage is TRBJ2-1, with 8 bases identical to TRBD1. J was trimmed by 3 bases and V by 4 bases; bases with no gene match: 6. The CDR3 consists of 15 residues. Germline CDR1 reads SGHRS; CDR2 reads YFSETQ.

The genes are TRBV20-1 and TRBJ2-5, with 7 bases matching TRBD1. CDR1 DFQATT and CDR2 SNEGSKA come from the germline V gene (reference sequence). J was trimmed by 5 bases and V by 6 bases; bases with no gene match: 6. The CDR3 sequence is 12 residues long. The CDR3 coding sequence is TGCAGTGCCGGACAGGTGTGGGAGACCCAGTACTTC. It specifies CSAGQVWETQYF.

In nucleotides, the CDR3 is TGCAGCGTTTTTTGGGGAGAGCAGTTCTTC. Translation: CSVFWGEQFF. V usage is TRBV29-1 and J usage is TRBJ2-1; D is uncertain. V lost 5 bases to trimming and J lost 10 bases, with 9 bases between them. Germline V gene lookup returns CDR1 SQVTM and CDR2 ANQGSEA. CDR3 size: 10 residues.

This clonotype was recorded many times. The chain has TRBV12-3 or TRBV12-4 and TRBJ2-3; unclear D gene. V lost 6 bases and J lost 0, with 13 bases in between. The CDR3 loop spans 15 amino acids. This chain's CDR3 is CASSPMLQSTDTQYF. The CDR3 bases are TGTGCCAGCAGCCCGATGCTGCAAAGCACAGATACGCAGTATTTT.

This rearrangement joins TRBV5-1 to TRBJ2-5; D remains ambiguous. V lost 4 bases and J lost 2, with 9 bases in between. The CDR3 length is 13 residues. Germline loops: CDR1 SGHRS, CDR2 YFSETQ. The CDR3 DNA is TGCGCCAGCAGCGACCTGGGGCAAGAGACCCAGTACTTC. This translates into CASSDLGQETQYF. The full variable domain, rest sourced from reference TRBV5-1 and TRBJ2-5, is KAGVTQTPRYLIKTRGQQVTLSCSPISGHRSVSWYQQTPGQGLQFLFEYFSETQRNKGNFPGRFSGRQFSNSRSEMNVSTLELGDSALYLCASSDLGQETQYFGPGTRLLVL.

The rearrangement uses TRBV9 and TRBJ2-5; no clear D. Looked up from germline, CDR1 is SGDLS and CDR2 is YYNGEE. Trimming pared 0 bases from V and 4 bases from J, leaving 7 bases between. This CDR3 region has 13 residues. CDR3 amino acids: CASSVEARETQYF. The CDR3 coding sequence is TGTGCCAGCAGCGTAGAGGCCAGAGAGACCCAGTACTTC.

V is TRBV29-1 and J is TRBJ1-1, with a weak D call TRBD1 (5 bases). Trimming pared 3 bases from V and 7 bases from J, leaving 12 bases between. Germline assignment: CDR1 SQVTM and CDR2 ANQGSEA. CDR3 length equals 12 residues. CDR3 protein: CSVDRVWGEAFF. CDR3 bases: TGCAGCGTTGACAGGGTCTGGGGTGAAGCTTTCTTT.

Many counts were recorded for this clonotype. At one end the junction does not follow the germline gene, possibly because of a read error. V and J are TRBV5-1 and TRBJ2-7; D call uncertain. The CDR3 has 14 residues. CDR1 and CDR2 (germline): SGHRS, YFSETQ. The CDR3 DNA sequence: TGTGCCAGCAGCTTGGTCCCTTCTTCCTACGAGCAGTACTTC. Amino acids: CASSLVPSSYEQYF.

This sequence joins TRBV20-1 and TRBJ2-1; TRBD2 might be the D (6 bases). Between the trimmed V and J ends, which lost 2 bases and 0 bases, there was a span of 14 bases. The germline gives CDR1 DFQATT, CDR2 SNEGSKA (reference sequence). The CDR3 totals 16 residues. The CDR3 protein is CSARSAGGASYNEQFF. CDR3 bases: TGCAGTGCTAGATCGGCTGGCGGGGCCTCCTACAATGAGCAGTTCTTC.

This clonotype was observed many times. The chain has TRBV4-3 and TRBJ1-2; maybe TRBD1 (6 bases). Germline CDR1 reads LGHNA; CDR2 reads YSLEER. The CDR3 has 16 amino acids. V lost 0 bases and J lost 7, with 18 bases in between. The CDR3 loop reads CASSQDSGAGRIGYTF. CDR3 bases: TGCGCCAGCAGCCAAGATTCGGGGGCAGGGAGGATTGGCTACACCTTC.

This clonotype was observed a few times. The V call is TRBV5-1, the J call TRBJ2-5; D is tentatively TRBD1 or TRBD2 (5 bases each). The ends were cut back, 0 bases at V and 6 bases at J, with 6 bases in the middle. This CDR3 has 12 amino acids. The germline gives CDR1 SGHRS, CDR2 YFSETQ. The CDR3 DNA sequence: TGCGCCAGCAGCTTGGCGGGGCAGACCCAGTACTTC. It is translated as CASSLAGQTQYF.

The table lists this clonotype with a few counts. This sequence joins TRBV25-1 and TRBJ1-2; a weak D match, TRBD1 (5 bases). CDR3 size: 13 residues. Deletions cut 6 bases from V and 4 bases from J, with 12 bases between. Looked up from germline, CDR1 is MGHDK and CDR2 is SYGVNS. The CDR3 is CASRPGDGYGYTF. CDR3 in DNA: TGTGCCAGCAGACCTGGGGACGGCTATGGCTACACCTTC.

This chain uses TRBV29-1 with TRBJ2-7, with 10 bases matching TRBD1. CDR3 length: 13 residues. CDR1 SQVTM and CDR2 ANQGSEA come from the germline V gene. The V and J ends lost 6 bases and 2 bases, in that order; junction bases with no gene match: 4. CDR3 in DNA: TGCAGCGTCCGGGACAGGGGTCCCTACGAGCAGTACTTC. It yields the protein CSVRDRGPYEQYF.

This chain uses TRBV7-9 with TRBJ2-2; D remains unclear. The V end lost 7 bases, the J end lost 1 base, and 7 bases lay between the germline ends. The CDR3 has 13 amino acids. In germline, CDR1 is SEHNR, CDR2 FQNEAQ (reference sequence). The CDR3 DNA is TGTGCCAGCACCCCTAGGAACACCGGGGAGCTGTTTTTT. This sequence encodes CASTPRNTGELFF.

This clonotype has just a few counts. The chain employs TRBV29-1 and TRBJ2-7; TRBD1 agrees at 8 bases. This CDR3 has 18 residues. In germline, CDR1 is SQVTM, CDR2 ANQGSEA. V lost 0 bases, J lost 2 bases, and 15 bases stayed unmatched. CDR3 loop: CSVEDQWAPGTGPYEQYF. The CDR3 DNA follows: TGCAGCGTTGAAGATCAGTGGGCCCCCGGGACAGGACCCTACGAGCAGTACTTC.